These T cell receptor beta chains were read from a single sample in a study of shared clonotypes between healthy human individuals. Produced via immunoSEQ multiplex PCR; TCRdb's table is partial and in-frame only. The table has 950,000 to 1,300,000 clones, about 76% seen once. The specimen sequenced was memory CD4+ T cells sorted from blood. All receptors derive from a man younger than 30 in good health. The CDR3 runs from the conserved cysteine through the conserved F or W. The D gene is left open where the match is weak. Only part of the rows carry a size: once, few, many, or a class if the clone is expanded.

j_call v_call d_call clone_size cdr3_aa cdr3_nt
TRBJ2-7 TRBV11-2 TRBD2 - CASSLREGREQYF TGTGCCAGCAGCTTGCGGGAGGGCCGGGAGCAGTACTTC
TRBJ1-2 TRBV6-1 - once CALAPGGSNYGYTF TGTGCCCTCGCCCCGGGGGGATCTAACTATGGCTACACCTTC
TRBJ2-7 TRBV5-1 - - CASKGPNSYEQYF TGCGCCAGCAAAGGGCCAAACTCCTACGAGCAGTACTTC
TRBJ2-3 TRBV7-2 - - CASSYISTDTQYF TGTGCCAGCAGCTATATTAGCACAGATACGCAGTATTTT
TRBJ1-1 TRBV15 - - CATSRFRQASLKAFF TGTGCCACCAGCAGATTTCGACAGGCCTCCCTGAAAGCTTTCTTT
TRBJ1-5 TRBV13 - - CASSLGRDQPQHF TGTGCCAGCAGCTTGGGCAGAGATCAGCCCCAGCATTTT
TRBJ2-1 TRBV19 - once CASSGVTGVRDEQFF TGTGCCAGTAGTGGAGTAACGGGAGTGCGCGATGAGCAGTTCTTC
TRBJ1-4 TRBV18 - - CASSSGRTINEKLFF TGTGCCAGCTCGTCCGGAAGAACCATTAATGAAAAACTGTTTTTT
TRBJ2-1 TRBV9 TRBD2 - CASDPNGGDNEQFF TGTGCCAGTGATCCAAACGGGGGGGACAATGAGCAGTTCTTC
TRBJ1-6 TRBV28 TRBD1 - CASSRGDRVNSPLHF TGTGCCAGCAGCCGAGGGGACAGGGTCAATTCACCCCTCCACTTT
TRBJ1-2 TRBV5-1 TRBD1 - CASSSGQGDYGYTF TGCGCCAGCAGCTCCGGACAGGGGGACTATGGCTACACCTTC
TRBJ2-5 TRBV5-1 - - CASSLASQETQYF TGCGCCAGCAGCTTGGCCTCACAAGAGACCCAGTACTTC
TRBJ2-3 TRBV5-1 TRBD2 - CASSLGRTSGTDTQYF TGCGCCAGCAGCTTGGGCCGGACTAGCGGGACAGATACGCAGTATTTT
TRBJ1-1 TRBV7-2 TRBD1 - CASSQGGSEAFF TGTGCCAGCAGCCAAGGGGGCTCTGAAGCTTTCTTT
TRBJ2-1 TRBV5-6 TRBD2 - CASSFIRSGGAAGEQFF TGTGCCAGCAGCTTTATCCGTAGCGGGGGGGCCGCGGGTGAGCAGTTCTTC
TRBJ1-3 TRBV2 TRBD1 - CASRTRTGGNGNTIYF TGTGCCAGCAGAACCAGGACAGGGGGCAATGGAAACACCATATATTTT
TRBJ2-1 TRBV6-6 TRBD1 - CASSRGTGSSAEQFF TGTGCCAGCAGTCGTGGGACAGGTTCCTCCGCTGAGCAGTTCTTC
TRBJ1-6 TRBV5-1 - - CASSLEGFDNSPLHF TGCGCCAGCAGCTTGGAAGGGTTCGATAATTCACCCCTCCACTTT
TRBJ1-6 TRBV7-9 - - CASSQVGGTSPLHF TGTGCCAGCAGCCAGGTAGGGGGGACCTCACCCCTCCACTTT
TRBJ2-4 TRBV2 TRBD2 - CASSLLETGTNF TGTGCCAGCAGCCTACTTGAAACCGGGACTAACTTC
TRBJ1-5 TRBV7-2 - - CASSSYDQPQHF TGTGCCAGCAGCTCTTATGATCAGCCCCAGCATTTT
TRBJ1-3 TRBV25-1 - many CASRIGNTIYF TGTGCCAGCAGGATTGGAAACACCATATATTTT
TRBJ1-1 TRBV9 - - CASSVGAQGITEAFF TGTGCCAGCAGCGTAGGGGCACAGGGTATCACTGAAGCTTTCTTT
TRBJ1-1 TRBV18 - - CASSGGLNTEAFF TGTGCCAGCTCAGGAGGGCTGAACACTGAAGCTTTCTTT
TRBJ1-2 TRBV6-5 - - CASSSVVECRKYGYTF TGTGCCAGCAGTTCGGTGGTGGAATGTAGAAAGTATGGCTACACCTTC
TRBJ2-2 TRBV5-6 - - CASSLTLIGTTRDTGELFF TGTGCCAGCAGCTTGACACTAATAGGGACGACGCGAGACACCGGGGAGCTGTTTTTT
TRBJ2-1 TRBV7-2 TRBD2 - CASSFPSSGSHYNEQFF TGTGCCAGCAGCTTTCCTAGTAGCGGGAGCCATTACAATGAGCAGTTCTTC
TRBJ1-5 TRBV2 - few CASSERGGYNQPQHF TGTGCCAGCAGTGAAAGGGGGGGATACAATCAGCCCCAGCATTTT
TRBJ1-4 TRBV6-1 - - CASRWEYTTNEKLFF TGTGCCAGCCGCTGGGAGTATACAACTAATGAAAAACTGTTTTTT
TRBJ2-1 TRBV11-2 TRBD1 - CASSLDGRGQYNEQFF TGTGCCAGCAGCTTAGATGGTAGGGGACAGTACAATGAGCAGTTCTTC
TRBJ2-4 TRBV2 - - CASSEQGGGKNIQYF TGTGCCAGCAGTGAGCAGGGAGGTGGCAAAAACATTCAGTACTTC
TRBJ1-1 TRBV7-2 - once CASSRGGLGSTEAFF TGTGCCAGCAGCCGTGGGGGGCTGGGAAGCACTGAAGCTTTCTTT
TRBJ2-1 TRBV27 TRBD2 - CASREKGLAGRSRQFF TGTGCCAGCAGAGAGAAGGGACTAGCGGGAAGGAGTCGGCAGTTCTTC
TRBJ2-1 TRBV10-3 - once CAMGSAWSSYNEQFF TGTGCCATGGGCTCGGCGTGGAGCTCCTACAATGAGCAGTTCTTC
TRBJ2-7 TRBV6-1 - - CASRTEGLSYEQYF TGTGCCAGCAGAACCGAGGGCCTTTCCTACGAGCAGTACTTC
TRBJ2-7 TRBV6-6 TRBD1 - CASSQIGTASHEQYF TGTGCCAGCAGCCAAATCGGGACAGCTTCCCACGAGCAGTACTTC
TRBJ2-7 TRBV28 - once CASSRPYEQYF TGTGCCAGCAGTCGACCTTACGAGCAGTACTTC
TRBJ1-1 TRBV6-6 - few CASSYRETEAFF TGTGCCAGCAGTTACCGGGAGACTGAAGCTTTCTTT
TRBJ2-1 TRBV7-2 - - CASSLAWGAFNEQFF TGTGCCAGCAGCTTAGCCTGGGGAGCGTTCAATGAGCAGTTCTTC
TRBJ1-2 TRBV2 - - CASSEQDSTYGYTF TGTGCCAGCAGTGAACAGGACTCAACCTATGGCTACACCTTC
TRBJ1-2 TRBV23-1 - - CASTPETGRVENYGYTF TGCGCCAGCACCCCAGAAACAGGGCGGGTTGAAAACTATGGCTACACCTTC